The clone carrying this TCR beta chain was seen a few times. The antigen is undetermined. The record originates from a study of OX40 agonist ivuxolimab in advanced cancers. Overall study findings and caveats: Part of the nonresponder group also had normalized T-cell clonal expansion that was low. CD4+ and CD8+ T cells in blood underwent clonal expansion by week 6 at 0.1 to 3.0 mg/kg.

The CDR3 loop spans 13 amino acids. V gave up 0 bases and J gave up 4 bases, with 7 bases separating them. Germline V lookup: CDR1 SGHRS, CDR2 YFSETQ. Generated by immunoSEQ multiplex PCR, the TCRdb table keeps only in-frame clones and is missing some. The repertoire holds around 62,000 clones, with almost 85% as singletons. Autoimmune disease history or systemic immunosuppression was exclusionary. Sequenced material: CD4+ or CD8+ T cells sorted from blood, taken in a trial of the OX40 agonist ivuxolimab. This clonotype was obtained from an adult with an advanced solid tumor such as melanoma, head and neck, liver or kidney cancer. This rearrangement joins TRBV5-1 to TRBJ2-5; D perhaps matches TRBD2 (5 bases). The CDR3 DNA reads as TGCGCCAGCAGCTTGGTTGAGGGAGAGACCCAGTACTTC. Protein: CASSLVEGETQYF.